The clone carrying this TCR beta chain occurred many times. As yet, its antigen is unknown. The data belong to a study of blood T cells in healthy people across ages. Findings and limits, study-wide: The long-lived group displayed more naive CD4+ cells, plus higher diversity, than the aged donors did. TCR beta diversity, measured per million T cells, fell in a roughly linear way with age.

Combining a sample-barcoded 5' primer with a J-beta primer mix, a second PCR ran for roughly 6 to 11 cycles. TCRdb reprocessed the 5' RACE reads via MiXCR and lists one record per CDR3 protein. The sample consists of roughly 700,000 distinct CDR3 sequences, around 32% of them appearing once. Each sample yielded at least 6 micrograms of PBMC total RNA. The sequence derives from a woman older than 75 in good health. The sequencing input was blood.

The DNA for the CDR3 is TGTGCCTGGAGCCTAAAGGGGGCTAGCCCCAAAAACATTCAGTACTTC. Amino acid sequence: CAWSLKGASPKNIQYF. This sequence joins TRBV30 and TRBJ2-4; TRBD1 matches at 7 bases. J was trimmed by 2 bases and V by 3 bases; bases with no gene match: 10. CDR3 length equals 16 residues. CDR1 GTSNPN and CDR2 SVGIG come from the germline V gene (reference sequence). The variable domain in full, with the rest retrieved from reference TRBV30 and TRBJ2-4, is SQTIHQWPATLVQPVGSPLSLECTVEGTSNPNLYWYRQAAGRGLQLLFYSVGIGQISSEVPQNLSASRPQDRQFILSSKKLLLSDSGFYLCAWSLKGASPKNIQYFGAGTRLSVL.